The rows below give T cell receptor beta chains drawn from one sample of a study of shared clonotypes between healthy human individuals. The protocol was immunoSEQ multiplex PCR, while the TCRdb copy is restricted to in-frame clones and leaves out a portion. Among millions of clones listed, over 90% were seen once. The material sequenced was naive CD4+ T cells from PBMCs. The receptors originated from a man between 18 and 29 years old in good health. Some clones in this sample may be carry-over from other donors' samples. The CDR3 runs from the conserved cysteine through the conserved F or W. A D gene is named only where the DNA matches it firmly. Some rows mark clone size as missing; the rest say once, few, many or name a class of expanded clone.

cdr3_aa,cdr3_nt,d_call,clone_size,v_call,j_call
CASSGPGTSTDTQYF,TGTGCCAGCAGTGGTCCAGGCACTAGCACAGATACGCAGTATTTT,NA,NA,TRBV6-1,TRBJ2-3
CASSGRGRTDTQYF,TGTGCCAGCAGTGGGCGGGGGAGGACAGATACGCAGTATTTT,TRBD2,NA,TRBV6-1,TRBJ2-3
CASSFGGRRANEQFF,TGTGCCAGCAGCTTCGGCGGGAGAAGGGCCAATGAGCAGTTCTTC,TRBD2,NA,TRBV7-9,TRBJ2-1
CASSPGTSGRYQETQYF,TGTGCCAGCAGCCCCGGGACTAGCGGGAGGTACCAAGAGACCCAGTACTTC,TRBD2,NA,TRBV5-4,TRBJ2-5
CASSARDGVYEQYF,TGTGCCAGCAGCGCAAGGGACGGGGTCTACGAGCAGTACTTC,NA,NA,TRBV9,TRBJ2-7
CASSEVNRDYGYTF,TGTGCCAGCAGTGAAGTGAACAGGGACTATGGCTACACCTTC,NA,NA,TRBV2,TRBJ1-2
CASSPLLRGSSYEQYF,TGTGCCAGCAGCCCCTTACTCAGGGGGTCCTCCTACGAGCAGTACTTC,TRBD1,once,TRBV27,TRBJ2-7
CASSPGTSGSNEQFF,TGTGCCAGCAGCCCCGGGACTAGCGGGAGTAATGAGCAGTTCTTC,TRBD2,NA,TRBV5-4,TRBJ2-1
CASSSQTGGRADTQYF,TGTGCCAGCAGCTCCCAGACAGGGGGCAGGGCAGATACGCAGTATTTT,TRBD1,NA,TRBV11-3,TRBJ2-3
CASSHNRDRVTYNEQFF,TGTGCCAGCAGCCACAACCGGGACAGGGTCACCTACAATGAGCAGTTCTTC,TRBD1,NA,TRBV4-2,TRBJ2-1
CASSLTVGPEAFF,TGTGCCAGCAGTTTGACGGTTGGTCCTGAAGCTTTCTTT,NA,NA,TRBV2,TRBJ1-1
CASSPNRGELFF,TGTGCCAGCAGCCCCAACAGAGGGGAGCTGTTTTTT,NA,NA,TRBV7-6,TRBJ2-2
CASSPGTGDGQPQHF,TGTGCCAGTAGTCCCGGGACAGGGGATGGTCAGCCCCAGCATTTT,TRBD1,NA,TRBV19,TRBJ1-5
CASSKGGTENIQYF,TGTGCCAGCAGTAAAGGGGGCACGGAAAACATTCAGTACTTC,TRBD1,NA,TRBV28,TRBJ2-4
CASSTRRTDTQYF,TGTGCCAGCAGTACCCGGCGTACAGATACGCAGTATTTT,NA,NA,TRBV6-6,TRBJ2-3
CASSSQGSGYTF,TGTGCCAGCAGTTCACAGGGGTCAGGCTACACCTTC,TRBD1,NA,TRBV28,TRBJ1-2
CASLGTGSYEQYF,TGTGCCAGCCTCGGGACAGGATCCTACGAGCAGTACTTC,TRBD1,NA,TRBV18,TRBJ2-7
CASRGKSAENYEQYF,TGTGCCAGCAGAGGTAAGTCGGCAGAAAACTACGAGCAGTACTTC,NA,NA,TRBV21-1,TRBJ2-7
CASKFGRNYEQYF,TGTGCCAGCAAGTTCGGCAGAAACTACGAGCAGTACTTC,NA,NA,TRBV6-5,TRBJ2-7
CASSLVRAGETQYF,TGTGCCAGCAGCTTAGTTCGAGCGGGAGAGACCCAGTACTTC,NA,NA,TRBV7-2,TRBJ2-5
CASSFANTEAFF,TGTGCCAGCAGCTTTGCGAACACTGAAGCTTTCTTT,NA,NA,TRBV7-2,TRBJ1-1
CASSLQQGRTFF,TGTGCCAGCAGTTTACAACAGGGAAGAACTTTCTTT,NA,NA,TRBV28,TRBJ1-1
CASSLDSTDTQYF,TGCGCCAGCAGCTTGGATAGCACAGATACGCAGTATTTT,NA,few,TRBV5-1,TRBJ2-3
CSAPVGEQFF,TGCAGTGCACCCGTCGGGGAGCAGTTCTTC,NA,NA,TRBV20-1,TRBJ2-1
CASSLFQSASTGELFF,TGTGCCAGCAGCTTATTTCAGTCAGCTTCCACCGGGGAGCTGTTTTTT,NA,NA,TRBV7-2,TRBJ2-2
CASSPTGQVETQYF,TGTGCCAGCTCACCAACAGGACAAGTGGAGACCCAGTACTTC,NA,NA,TRBV18,TRBJ2-5
CASSPPLSQGYNEQFF,TGTGCCAGCTCACCACCACTGTCCCAGGGCTACAATGAGCAGTTCTTC,NA,NA,TRBV18,TRBJ2-1
CASSLAGQGQPQHF,TGCGCCAGCAGCTTGGCCGGCCAGGGTCAGCCCCAGCATTTT,NA,NA,TRBV5-1,TRBJ1-5
CASSQDFEDTQYF,TGTGCCAGCAGCCAAGATTTCGAAGATACGCAGTATTTT,NA,NA,TRBV14,TRBJ2-3
CASRTSGSTYEQYF,TGTGCCAGCAGAACTAGCGGGAGCACCTACGAGCAGTACTTC,TRBD2,NA,TRBV28,TRBJ2-7
CASSLGPLDADTQYF,TGCGCCAGCAGCTTGGGCCCTCTTGACGCAGATACGCAGTATTTT,NA,NA,TRBV5-1,TRBJ2-3
CASSSPVEGGSSYEQYF,TGTGCCAGCAGCTCCCCCGTTGAAGGCGGAAGCTCCTACGAGCAGTACTTC,NA,NA,TRBV7-9,TRBJ2-7
CASRHGTGAYEQYF,TGCGCCAGCCGCCACGGGACAGGTGCCTACGAGCAGTACTTC,TRBD1,NA,TRBV5-1,TRBJ2-7
CAWRSGMNTEAFF,TGTGCCTGGCGCTCCGGGATGAACACTGAAGCTTTCTTT,NA,few,TRBV30,TRBJ1-1
CASSLKAVLSGKNIQYF,TGTGCCAGCAGCTTAAAAGCGGTCCTTAGCGGGAAAAACATTCAGTACTTC,TRBD2,NA,TRBV7-3,TRBJ2-4
CASSAPGQGIYGYTF,TGTGCCAGCAGTGCACCGGGACAGGGGATCTATGGCTACACCTTC,TRBD1,NA,TRBV25-1,TRBJ1-2
CASSADEGSTGELFF,TGCGCCAGCAGCGCCGATGAAGGGAGCACCGGGGAGCTGTTTTTT,NA,NA,TRBV5-1,TRBJ2-2
CASSLEPVNQETQYF,TGTGCCAGCAGCTTAGAGCCAGTCAACCAAGAGACCCAGTACTTC,NA,NA,TRBV7-2,TRBJ2-5
CASSERTFGTEAFF,TGCGCCAGCAGCGAGCGGACGTTCGGCACTGAAGCTTTCTTT,NA,NA,TRBV5-1,TRBJ1-1
CASILGRIPNTEAFF,TGTGCCAGCATCCTTGGACGGATACCCAACACTGAAGCTTTCTTT,NA,NA,TRBV2,TRBJ1-1
CASSYSQETQYF,TGTGCCAGCAGTTACTCGCAAGAGACCCAGTACTTC,NA,few,TRBV6-5,TRBJ2-5
CASSLIQASEAFF,TGTGCCAGCAGCTTAATCCAGGCGTCTGAAGCTTTCTTT,NA,NA,TRBV7-9,TRBJ1-1
CASSRSGGETQYF,TGTGCCAGCAGCCGTAGCGGGGGAGAGACCCAGTACTTC,TRBD2,NA,TRBV5-4,TRBJ2-5
CASSQDSGGRSEQYF,TGCGCCAGCAGCCAAGATTCTGGCGGCAGGTCCGAGCAGTACTTC,NA,NA,TRBV4-1,TRBJ2-7
CASSPPGSYNEQFF,TGTGCCAGCAGCCCTCCGGGGTCCTACAATGAGCAGTTCTTC,NA,NA,TRBV7-2,TRBJ2-1
CTSSHPRRAGSGANVLTF,TGCACCAGCAGCCACCCACGAAGGGCAGGCTCTGGGGCCAACGTCCTGACTTTC,NA,NA,TRBV1,TRBJ2-6
CASSPSMLTSSGQYEQYF,TGTGCCAGCAGTCCCTCAATGCTAACAAGTTCGGGCCAGTACGAGCAGTACTTC,NA,NA,TRBV27,TRBJ2-7
CASSSGLLTGELFF,TGCGCCAGCAGCTCGGGACTATTAACCGGGGAGCTGTTTTTT,TRBD2,NA,TRBV4-1,TRBJ2-2
CASSFRSGQGGYTF,TGTGCCAGCAGTTTCAGGTCCGGTCAAGGGGGCTACACCTTC,NA,NA,TRBV27,TRBJ1-2
CSVGLLRETGELFF,TGCAGCGTGGGACTCCTCCGAGAGACCGGGGAGCTGTTTTTT,NA,NA,TRBV29-1,TRBJ2-2
CASTGQGTDTQYF,TGTGCCAGCACCGGACAGGGAACAGATACGCAGTATTTT,TRBD1,NA,TRBV2,TRBJ2-3
CASQGGAGGADTQYF,TGCGCCAGCCAGGGCGGGGCGGGAGGTGCAGATACGCAGTATTTT,TRBD2,NA,TRBV4-1,TRBJ2-3